Following are 18 T cell receptor beta chains from one sample sequenced in a study of shared clonotypes between healthy human individuals. The data were produced by immunoSEQ multiplex PCR, yet TCRdb's version contains in-frame clones alone and is incomplete. Of 850,000 to 1,100,000 clones in the sample, about 72% were seen once. Sequenced input: memory CD4+ T cells from PBMCs. Noted subset: CD45RA-negative fraction. The source of these receptors is a man aged 18 to 29 in good health. Some clones in this sample may be carry-over from other donors' samples.

CDR3 nucleotides: TGTGCCAGCAGCCCAAGCGGGACTAGCACCAACAATGAGCAGTTCTTC. Amino acid sequence: CASSPSGTSTNNEQFF. This chain links TRBV7-9 with TRBJ2-1; 9 bases are shared with TRBD2. V gave up 5 bases and J gave up 5 bases; unmatched junction bases: 10. Germline V lookup: CDR1 SEHNR, CDR2 FQNEAQ (reference sequence). This CDR3 is built from 16 residues.

This rearrangement joins TRBV28 to TRBJ2-7; tentatively, D is TRBD2 (6 bases). V lost 6 bases and J lost 4, with 13 bases in between. The CDR3 is 13 residues long. The germline V gene has CDR1 MDHEN and CDR2 SYDVKM. The CDR3 bases are TGTGCCAGCAGCCCCGGCGGGAATTACGAGCAGTACTTC. This codes for CASSPGGNYEQYF. The variable domain in full, with the rest retrieved from reference TRBV28 and TRBJ2-7, is DVKVTQSSRYLVKRTGEKVFLECVQDMDHENMFWYRQDPGLGLRLIYFSYDVKMKEKGDIPEGYSVSREKKERFSLILESASTNQTSMYLCASSPGGNYEQYFGPGTRLTVT.

This clone was found a few times. CDR3 in amino acids: CAWSEGTGDVRYF. The CDR3 bases are TGTGCCTGGAGTGAGGGGACAGGGGATGTTAGGTACTTC. The chain recombines TRBV30 with TRBJ2-4, with 10 bases identical to TRBD1. Germline lookup yields CDR1 GTSNPN and CDR2 SVGIG (reference sequence). V shed 1 base and J 15 bases; nucleotides not matched to a gene: 9. CDR3 size: 13 residues.

This chain connects TRBV11-2 to TRBJ2-1; TRBD2 matches at 10 bases. V shed 5 bases and J 5 bases; nucleotides not matched to a gene: 9. The CDR3 extends over 16 amino acids. CDR1 is SGHAT and CDR2 is FQNNGV in the germline V gene. The CDR3 is CASSPLQAGGHNEQFF. DNA for the CDR3: TGTGCCAGCAGCCCCCTGCAAGCGGGAGGGCACAATGAGCAGTTCTTC.

This clone came up once. The V call is TRBV19, the J call TRBJ2-2, with D maybe TRBD2 (6 bases). Trimming cost V 5 bases and J 5 bases, with 12 bases left between them. Per the germline V gene, CDR1 is LNHDA and CDR2 is SQIVND (reference sequence). The CDR3 has 14 residues. CDR3 nucleotide sequence: TGTGCCAGTAGTTTCTCACGGGGGACCGGGGAGCTGTTTTTT. Encoded protein: CASSFSRGTGELFF.

The rearrangement links TRBV11-3 to TRBJ2-5; the match to TRBD2 covers 8 bases. CDR3 length: 16 amino acids. J gave up 3 bases and V 4 bases, and 10 bases lay outside the gene matches. The germline V gene encodes CDR1 SGHNT and CDR2 YENEEA. The CDR3 reads CASSSRLATKEETQYF. CDR3 coding DNA: TGTGCCAGCAGCTCCCGACTAGCGACGAAGGAAGAGACCCAGTACTTC.

This sequence joins TRBV4-3 and TRBJ2-1; no clear D gene. The CDR3 spans 15 residues. Germline-derived CDR1 and CDR2 are LGHNA and YSLEER. Trimming took 6 bases from V and 1 from J, leaving 13 bases between them. Here the CDR3 DNA reads TGCGCCAGCAGGATATCCCCAAGTTCCTACAATGAGCAGTTCTTC. It specifies CASRISPSSYNEQFF.

The gene calls are TRBV28 and TRBJ1-5; TRBD1 agrees at 8 bases. The V and J ends lost 6 bases and 2 bases, in that order; junction bases with no gene match: 9. The length of the CDR3 is 16 residues. Looked up from germline, CDR1 is MDHEN and CDR2 is SYDVKM. CDR3 protein: CASSSDRGLRNQPQHF. CDR3 DNA: TGTGCCAGCAGCTCCGACAGGGGATTACGCAATCAGCCCCAGCATTTT.

The chain has TRBV9 and TRBJ1-2, with D maybe TRBD1 (6 bases). The V gene lost 0 bases and the J gene lost 5 bases, with 23 bases spanning the gap. This CDR3 region has 18 residues. CDR1 and CDR2 from the germline V gene are SGDLS and YYNGEE. The CDR3 DNA follows: TGTGCCAGCAGCGTAGCGCCTTCGAGGACAGCCCTAGGTTATGGCTACACCTTC. Translating gives CASSVAPSRTALGYGYTF.

V is TRBV30 and J is TRBJ2-3, with D hard to call. V was shortened by 1 base and J by 2 bases, with 16 bases between the two germline ends. Germline V CDR1 and CDR2: GTSNPN, SVGIG (reference sequence). The CDR3 contains 16 residues. As DNA, the CDR3 is TGTGCCTGGAGTGGCCTCACCGGGTCCTTCACAGATACGCAGTATTTT. As protein: CAWSGLTGSFTDTQYF.

This clone was observed once. The chain combines TRBV6-4 with TRBJ2-1, with D uncertain. CDR1 MRHNA and CDR2 SNTAGT come from the germline V gene. The CDR3 is 14 residues long. V lost 4 bases and J lost 4, with 11 bases in between. The CDR3 spells CASSVRREYNEQFF. CDR3 coding DNA: TGTGCCAGCAGTGTTAGACGAGAATACAATGAGCAGTTCTTC.

The gene calls are TRBV28 and TRBJ2-1; 9 nucleotides agree with TRBD2. The CDR3 loop spans 15 amino acids. The trim removed 5 bases at V and 7 bases at J, leaving 9 bases unmatched. Germline V lookup: CDR1 MDHEN, CDR2 SYDVKM. The CDR3 nucleotides read TGTGCCAGCAGTCTCCGCCTAGCGGGATGGAATGAGCAGTTCTTC. This encodes CASSLRLAGWNEQFF.

The genes are TRBV7-8 and TRBJ1-1; D remains unclear. V lost 1 base to trimming and J lost 0 bases, with 6 bases between them. This CDR3 has 14 amino acids. CDR1 and CDR2 from the germline V gene are SGHVS and FQNEAQ. In nucleotides, the CDR3 is TGTGCCAGCAGCTTAGACATCTTGAACACTGAAGCTTTCTTT. Encoded protein: CASSLDILNTEAFF.

The CDR3 loop is CASIPRGREYTGELFF. The DNA of the CDR3 is TGTGCCAGTATCCCGCGGGGACGGGAGTACACCGGGGAGCTGTTTTTT. V gene TRBV19 combines with J gene TRBJ2-2; tentatively, D is TRBD2 (6 bases). Trimming removed 7 bases from V and 3 bases from J, with 18 bases in between. Germline V gene lookup returns CDR1 LNHDA and CDR2 SQIVND (reference sequence). The CDR3 runs to 16 residues.

V usage is TRBV11-2 and J usage is TRBJ2-1; 12 bases are a match to TRBD2. The CDR3 is 15 residues long. The J segment lost 7 bases and the V segment lost 4 bases, leaving 5 bases of the junction unmatched. The germline gives CDR1 SGHAT, CDR2 FQNNGV. CDR3 DNA sequence: TGTGCCAGCAGCTACACCGGGACTAGCGGGAATGAGCAGTTCTTC. This codes for CASSYTGTSGNEQFF.

This clone came up a few times. This chain uses TRBV2 with TRBJ2-1; D gene ambiguous. V was cut by 8 bases and J by 5 bases, with 13 bases left in between. Germline V gene sequence: CDR1 SNHLY, CDR2 FYNNEI. The CDR3 runs 13 residues. The CDR3 coding sequence is TGTGCCAGCGCCTCGCTAAGCAACAATGAGCAGTTCTTC. Protein sequence: CASASLSNNEQFF.

This sequence joins TRBV5-4 and TRBJ1-2, with D possibly being TRBD1 (6 bases). Germline V gene lookup returns CDR1 SGHNT and CDR2 YYREEE (reference sequence). The CDR3 length is 16 residues. V lost 4 bases to trimming and J lost 4 bases, with 20 bases between them. Here the CDR3 DNA reads TGTGCCAGCAGCCGACCCGGGGGCGTTGGGGGCTATGGCTACACCTTC. Translated: CASSRPGGVGGYGYTF.

J is TRBJ1-4 and V is TRBV5-8; 7 positions match TRBD1. Germline-derived CDR1 and CDR2 are SGHTS and YDEGEE. The CDR3 has 18 amino acids. Trimming removed 2 bases from V and 4 bases from J; junction bases left unmatched: 14. In DNA, the CDR3 is TGTGCCAGCAGCTTACCGACAGGGCTAGTGGCCCTTAATGAAAAACTGTTTTTT. Its translation: CASSLPTGLVALNEKLFF. Combining the CDR3 with reference TRBV5-8 and TRBJ1-4 gives the whole variable domain EAGVTQSPTHLIKTRGQQATLRCSPISGHTSVYWYQQALGLGLQFLLWYDEGEERNRGNFPPRFSGRQFPNYSSELNVNALELEDSALYLCASSLPTGLVALNEKLFFGSGTQLSVL.